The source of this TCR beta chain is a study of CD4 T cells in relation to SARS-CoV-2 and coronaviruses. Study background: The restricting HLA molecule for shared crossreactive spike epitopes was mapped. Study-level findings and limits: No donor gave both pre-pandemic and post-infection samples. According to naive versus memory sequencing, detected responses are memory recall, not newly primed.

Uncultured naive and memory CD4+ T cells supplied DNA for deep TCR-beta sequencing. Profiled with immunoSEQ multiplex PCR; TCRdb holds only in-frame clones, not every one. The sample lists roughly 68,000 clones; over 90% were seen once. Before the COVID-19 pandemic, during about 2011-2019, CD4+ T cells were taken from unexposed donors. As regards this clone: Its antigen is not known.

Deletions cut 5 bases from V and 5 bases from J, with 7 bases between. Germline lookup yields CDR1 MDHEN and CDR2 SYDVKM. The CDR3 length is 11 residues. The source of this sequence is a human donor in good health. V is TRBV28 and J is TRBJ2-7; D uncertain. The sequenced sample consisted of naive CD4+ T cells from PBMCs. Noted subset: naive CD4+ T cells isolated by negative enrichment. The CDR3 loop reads CASSLYNEQYF. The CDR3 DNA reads TGTGCCAGCAGTCTATACAACGAGCAGTACTTC.